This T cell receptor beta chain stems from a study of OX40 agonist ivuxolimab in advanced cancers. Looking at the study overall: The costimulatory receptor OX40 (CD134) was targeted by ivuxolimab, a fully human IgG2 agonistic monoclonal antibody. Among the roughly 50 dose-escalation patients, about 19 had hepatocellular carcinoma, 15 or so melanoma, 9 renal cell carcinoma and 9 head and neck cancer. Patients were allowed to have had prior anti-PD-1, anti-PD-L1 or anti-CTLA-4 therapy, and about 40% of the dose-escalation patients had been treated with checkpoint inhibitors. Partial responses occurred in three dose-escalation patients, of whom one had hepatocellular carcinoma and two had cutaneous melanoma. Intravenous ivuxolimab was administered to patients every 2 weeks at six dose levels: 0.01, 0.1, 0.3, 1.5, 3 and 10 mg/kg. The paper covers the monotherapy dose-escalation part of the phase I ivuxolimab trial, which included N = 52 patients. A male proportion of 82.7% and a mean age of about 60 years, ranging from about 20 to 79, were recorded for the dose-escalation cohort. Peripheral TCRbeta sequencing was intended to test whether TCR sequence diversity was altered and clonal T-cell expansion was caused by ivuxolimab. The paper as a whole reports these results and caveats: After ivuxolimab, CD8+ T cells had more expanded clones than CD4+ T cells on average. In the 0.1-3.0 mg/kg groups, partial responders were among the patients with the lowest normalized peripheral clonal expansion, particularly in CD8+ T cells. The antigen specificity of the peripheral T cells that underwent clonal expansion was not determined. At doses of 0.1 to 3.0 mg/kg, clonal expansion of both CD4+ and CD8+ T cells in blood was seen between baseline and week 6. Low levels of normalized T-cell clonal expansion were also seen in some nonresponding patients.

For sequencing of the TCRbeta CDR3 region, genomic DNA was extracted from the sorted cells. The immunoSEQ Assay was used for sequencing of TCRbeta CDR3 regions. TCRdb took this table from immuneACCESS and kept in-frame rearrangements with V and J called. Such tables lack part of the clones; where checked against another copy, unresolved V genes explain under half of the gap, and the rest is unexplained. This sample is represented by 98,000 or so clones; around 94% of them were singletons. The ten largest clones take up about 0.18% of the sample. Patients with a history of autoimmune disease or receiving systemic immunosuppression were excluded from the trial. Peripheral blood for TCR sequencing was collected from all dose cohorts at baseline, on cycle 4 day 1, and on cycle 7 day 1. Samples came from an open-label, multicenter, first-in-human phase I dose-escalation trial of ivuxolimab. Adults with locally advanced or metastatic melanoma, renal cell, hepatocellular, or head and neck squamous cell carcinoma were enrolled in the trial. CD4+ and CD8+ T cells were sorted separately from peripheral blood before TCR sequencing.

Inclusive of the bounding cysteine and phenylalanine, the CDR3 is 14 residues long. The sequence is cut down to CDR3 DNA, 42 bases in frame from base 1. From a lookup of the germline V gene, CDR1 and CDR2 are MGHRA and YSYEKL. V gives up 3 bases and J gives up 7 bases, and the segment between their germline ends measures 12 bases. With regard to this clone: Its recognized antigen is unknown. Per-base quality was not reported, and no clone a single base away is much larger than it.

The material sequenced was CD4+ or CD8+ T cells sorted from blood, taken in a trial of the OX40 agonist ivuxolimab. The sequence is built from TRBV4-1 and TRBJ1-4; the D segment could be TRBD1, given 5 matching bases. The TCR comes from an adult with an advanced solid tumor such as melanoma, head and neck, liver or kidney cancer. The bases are TGCGCCAGCAGCCATGGTGAGGGGCTTGAAAAACTGTTTTTT. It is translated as CASSHGEGLEKLFF.